This TCR beta chain is from a study of T-cell reconstitution after alpha-beta-depleted transplantation in children. This clonotype was seen repeatedly, ten times or more. Its antigen is not identified. The study's findings and limits: Two months or so post-transplant, alpha-beta T cells reportedly derived from several hundred expanded graft clones. Diversity and T-cell counts at one year after transplant derived mostly from new T cells.

This sample's TCRbeta library carried unique molecular identifier barcodes. TCRdb called the PCR reads again in MiXCR, with one record for every CDR3 protein. This table has 120,000 to 150,000 distinct CDR3 sequences, about 9% appearing once. Trimming pared 5 bases from V and 4 bases from J, leaving 19 bases between. This CDR3 has 16 residues. CDR1 SGHTA and CDR2 FQGTGA come from the germline V gene. The receptor was derived from a female patient aged 2 to 10 who had a stem cell transplant for congenital amegakaryocytic thrombocytopenia, so the T cells may come from the graft donor. This chain connects TRBV7-3 to TRBJ2-3; a weak D match, TRBD1 (5 bases). Sequencing was performed on PBMCs, mostly from graft donor cells, taken 180 days after TCRalphabeta/CD19-depleted stem cell transplant. As DNA, the CDR3 is TGTGCCAGCAGCCCACTACAGGTCCAACGAGCAGATACGCAGTATTTT. Its translation is CASSPLQVQRADTQYF.